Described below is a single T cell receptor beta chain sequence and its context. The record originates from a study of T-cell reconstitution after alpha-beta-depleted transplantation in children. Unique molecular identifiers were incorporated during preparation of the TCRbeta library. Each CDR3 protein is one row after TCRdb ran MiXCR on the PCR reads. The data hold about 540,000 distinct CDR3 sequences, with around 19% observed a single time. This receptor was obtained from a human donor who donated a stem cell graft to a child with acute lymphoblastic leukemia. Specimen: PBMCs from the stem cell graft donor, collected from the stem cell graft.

The CDR3 nucleotides read TGCGCCAGCAGCCCCTGGACAGTCGGCTACGAGCAGTACTTC. Translating gives CASSPWTVGYEQYF. The chain has TRBV5-1 and TRBJ2-7; perhaps TRBD1 as D (6 bases). The V gene's germline CDR1 is SGHRS and CDR2 YFSETQ. The CDR3 runs 14 residues. Trimming took off 4 bases at V and 3 bases at J, with 14 bases between the two ends.